The subject of this entry is one T cell receptor (beta chain). This sample stems from a study of blood T cell repertoires in COVID-19. In the study overall: T cells, B-cell-depleted T cells, or PBMCs supplied cDNA or gDNA.

Sequencing used immunoSEQ multiplex PCR; TCRdb keeps in-frame clones, though not all of them. The data show around 190,000 clones, with about four fifths seen just once and about 8% held by the top ten. The CDR3 extends over 14 amino acids. Looked up from germline, CDR1 is SGHTA and CDR2 is FQGNSA. V gave up 3 bases and J gave up 4 bases, with 10 bases separating them. Enrolled during active infection, Seattle patients were then followed longitudinally. The chain employs TRBV7-2 and TRBJ1-3; D remains ambiguous. This TCR derives from a woman in her fifties or sixties with COVID-19, enrolled during active disease. Material: peripheral blood. CDR3 DNA sequence: TGTGCCAGCAGCTTTCGGTTAAGAGGAAACACCATATATTTT. This codes for CASSFRLRGNTIYF.